This TCR beta chain was retrieved from a study of blood T cell repertoires in COVID-19. TCRdb's table, derived via immunoSEQ multiplex PCR, lists solely in-frame clones and lacks some. The table has more than 110,000 clones, roughly four fifths seen once. The source material was peripheral blood. This clonotype was sampled from a woman of 80 years or more in a cohort sampled during active or convalescent COVID-19.

CDR3 in DNA: TGCGCCAGCAGTCTTGACAGAAACAATCAGCCCCAGCATTTT. Its protein product is CASSLDRNNQPQHF. The genes are TRBV5-1 and TRBJ1-5; TRBD1 might be the D (5 bases). This CDR3 spans 14 amino acids. V lost 5 bases, J lost 3 bases, and 12 bases lay in between. Germline values: CDR1 SGHRS, CDR2 YFSETQ.